This TCR beta chain was sequenced during a study of T cells in Graves' hyperthyroidism and ophthalmopathy. The CDR3 runs to 18 residues. The V gene's germline CDR1 is MNHEY and CDR2 SMNVEV (reference sequence). The V and J ends lost 6 bases and 3 bases, in that order; junction bases with no gene match: 17. This clonotype was found a few times. RNA transcripts provided the source from which TCR beta CDR3 regions were amplified. TCR CDR3 underwent first-round RT-PCR with the HTBI primer set. In TCRdb, the multiplex PCR reads were re-called with MiXCR into one record per CDR3 protein. This sample has about 600,000 distinct CDR3 sequences, with about 16% found just once.

This chain joins TRBV27 and TRBJ2-1, with 7 positions matching TRBD2. Material for sequencing was blood. This clonotype was obtained from a woman aged 35 to 49 with Graves' ophthalmopathy. The CDR3 loop is CASSSYGSGGSIYNEQFF. DNA of the CDR3: TGTGCCAGCAGCAGTTACGGGTCGGGGGGTTCCATCTACAATGAGCAGTTCTTC.